The rows below give T cell receptor beta chains drawn from one sample of a study of blood T cell repertoires in COVID-19. The table came from immunoSEQ multiplex PCR; TCRdb's copy has only in-frame clones and leaves some out. The repertoire consists of about 180,000 clones, with approximately 85% occurring once and the leading ten covering more than 7.5%. The sample taken for sequencing was PBMCs or T cells enriched from blood (not recorded which). These receptors were collected from a woman aged 25-40 years who had recovered from COVID-19. Each CDR3 is given with its conserved first and last residue. The order of the fields is V gene, J gene, CDR3 protein.

>TRBV7-2|TRBJ1-2
CASSPYLEQAGYTF
>TRBV15|TRBJ2-7
CATSRVNGYEQYF
>TRBV7-9|TRBJ2-7
CASSSQGIRGAYEQYF
>TRBV28|TRBJ2-1
CASSFRGRLYNEQFF
>TRBV7-8|TRBJ1-2
CASSLGTVNYGYTF
>TRBV13|TRBJ2-3
CATGYSGSLYTDTQYF
>TRBV10-2|TRBJ1-3
CASSQGSSGNTIYF
>TRBV19|TRBJ1-1
CASTPYTRGGWTEAFF
>TRBV30|TRBJ1-2
CAWIRPLGTGQNYGYTF
>TRBV3-1/TRBV3-2|TRBJ2-1
CASSPGGGNNEQFF
>TRBV27|TRBJ2-5
CASSLSGQSGETQYF
>TRBV7-6|TRBJ2-6
CASSPNVQGAAGANVLTF
>TRBV6-5|TRBJ1-5
CASSQGGNQPQHF
>TRBV7-9|TRBJ2-2
CASSRNTGELFF
>TRBV19|TRBJ1-1
CASSINRAKNTEAFF
>TRBV25-1|TRBJ2-1
CASSDPGAGANEQFF
>TRBV5-1|TRBJ1-6
CASSPTGQGNSPLHF
>TRBV5-4|TRBJ1-1
CASSLTGSGTEAFF
>TRBV9|TRBJ2-6
CASSVEEYGDSGANVLTF
>TRBV10-3|TRBJ2-7
CAISDRAGAVEQYF
>TRBV21-1|TRBJ1-6
CASSKEWNRENSPLHF
>TRBV6-2/TRBV6-3|TRBJ2-3
CASSFTSGTPLNSTDTQYF
>TRBV28|TRBJ2-7
CASRRSHEQYF
>TRBV7-9|TRBJ1-1
CASSLAGAEAFF
>TRBV7-2|TRBJ1-5
CASSLGGGAGNQPQHF
>TRBV2|TRBJ1-6
CASSEDWGGEGNSPLHF
>TRBV3-1/TRBV3-2|TRBJ1-4
CASSQAQATNEKLFF
>TRBV29-1|TRBJ1-5
CSVGTLNSNQPQHF
>TRBV11-2|TRBJ2-4
CASSPGLLAKNIQYF
>TRBV3-1/TRBV3-2|TRBJ2-3
CASSQEEGTDTQYF
>TRBV4-1|TRBJ2-5
CASSQDLQGAIETQYF
>TRBV4-1|TRBJ1-1
CASSQEQMGAGAFF
>TRBV7-9|TRBJ2-7
CASSRVAISYEQYF
>TRBV15|TRBJ2-3
CATSRDEPGEGTDTQYF
>TRBV4-2|TRBJ1-2
CASSRRRFEDRGASPHPYGYTF
>TRBV5-5|TRBJ1-5
CASSYRDSNQPQHF
>TRBV24-1|TRBJ2-5
CATSDPQGVWETQYF
>TRBV5-1|TRBJ2-3
CASSLEGTSADTQYF
>TRBV19|TRBJ2-3
CASSGFPAVTDTQYF
>TRBV7-2|TRBJ1-1
CASSSPAGGNTEAFF
>TRBV11-2|TRBJ2-4
CASSWTVLAKNIQYF
>TRBV6-5|TRBJ2-7
CASSRQGGYSYEQYF
>TRBV5-8|TRBJ2-7
CASSYMSYEQYF
>TRBV6-5|TRBJ1-6
CASSYRDRYSPLHF
>TRBV6-5|TRBJ1-2
CASSRDRVYGYTF
>TRBV9|TRBJ1-1
CASSATVMNTEAFF
>TRBV28|TRBJ1-5
CATGTALNQPQHF
>TRBV28|TRBJ1-1
CASSFFGQLEAFF
>TRBV18|TRBJ2-1
CASSLLPGQGNNEQFF
>TRBV11-3|TRBJ1-2
CASSPDLPGGLVNYGYTF
>TRBV27|TRBJ2-1
CASSLSWTSKKNEQFF
>TRBV2|TRBJ2-7
CASVRDRGFSLTYEQYF
>TRBV15|TRBJ1-2
CATSRGQYGYTF
>TRBV6-1|TRBJ2-7
CASSELFDLWGQDAYEQYF
>TRBV19|TRBJ2-7
CASSSGSGTIMYEQYF
>TRBV6-5|TRBJ1-6
CGGQGFGSPLHF
>TRBV10-2|TRBJ1-5
CASSVSGFNQPQHF
>TRBV28|TRBJ2-1
CASSLPLLSKRYNEQFF
>TRBV9|TRBJ2-1
CASSVGTYNEQFF
>TRBV14|TRBJ1-5
CASSRDRGQPQHF